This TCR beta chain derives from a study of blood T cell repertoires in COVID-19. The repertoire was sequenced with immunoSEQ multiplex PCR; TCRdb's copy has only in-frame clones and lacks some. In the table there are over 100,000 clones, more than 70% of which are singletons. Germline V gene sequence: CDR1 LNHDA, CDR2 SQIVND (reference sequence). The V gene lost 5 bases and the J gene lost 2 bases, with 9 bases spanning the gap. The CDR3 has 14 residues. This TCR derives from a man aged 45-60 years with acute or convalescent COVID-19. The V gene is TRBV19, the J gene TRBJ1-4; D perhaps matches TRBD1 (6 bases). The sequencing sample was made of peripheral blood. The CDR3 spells CASSYRETNEKLFF. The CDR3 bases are TGTGCCAGTAGTTACAGGGAGACTAATGAAAAACTGTTTTTT.